A single sample gave rise to the 12 T cell receptor beta chains below, sequenced in a study of blood T cell repertoires in COVID-19. Clones were read by immunoSEQ multiplex PCR, and TCRdb kept only the in-frame ones, dropping some. The repertoire holds 160,000 or so clones, with about four fifths as singletons. The specimen was peripheral blood. The receptors stem from a woman in her fifties or sixties with COVID-19, enrolled during active disease.

The count of this clone is one. The chain has TRBV5-1 and TRBJ1-6; 9 bases align to TRBD1. Germline-derived CDR1 and CDR2 are SGHRS and YFSETQ. The CDR3 is made up of 17 amino acids. V dropped 4 bases and J dropped 8; count of bases not matched to a gene: 13. CDR3 sequence: CASSLNPGTGFDSPLHF. The CDR3 DNA reads TGCGCCAGCAGCCTCAACCCCGGGACAGGGTTTGATTCACCCCTCCACTTT.

Ten or more counts support this clone. This chain links TRBV6-4 with TRBJ1-1; D is unresolved. Germline V gene lookup returns CDR1 MRHNA and CDR2 SNTAGT. V lost 2 bases, J lost 1 base, and 5 bases lay in between. CDR3 length: 13 amino acids. CDR3 in amino acids: CASSDGPNTEAFF. In nucleotides, the CDR3 is TGTGCCAGCAGTGACGGGCCGAACACTGAAGCTTTCTTT.

V usage is TRBV2 and J usage is TRBJ2-7, with TRBD2 matching over 12 bases. The trim removed 10 bases at V and 5 bases at J, leaving 6 bases unmatched. The CDR3 contains 13 residues. Germline lookup yields CDR1 SNHLY and CDR2 FYNNEI. The CDR3 is CATSRLAGDEQYF. CDR3 DNA sequence: TGTGCCACCTCCCGACTAGCGGGAGACGAGCAGTACTTC.

This rearrangement joins TRBV6-6 to TRBJ2-7, with 7 bases aligning to TRBD1. The CDR3 extends over 14 amino acids. Germline assignment: CDR1 MNHNY and CDR2 SVGAGI (reference sequence). Trimming cost V 8 bases and J 5 bases; bases outside gene matches: 12. The CDR3 nucleotides read TGTGCCAGCGGAACCCATAACGGACAGGACGAGCAGTACTTC. This gives the protein CASGTHNGQDEQYF.

This clone has only one observation. This chain links TRBV5-1 with TRBJ2-1; weak D call: TRBD2 (6 bases). CDR3 length: 12 residues. V lost 2 bases and J 10 bases, leaving 10 bases between the germline ends. CDR1 is SGHRS and CDR2 is YFSETQ in the germline V gene. The CDR3: CASSLLAAEQFF. CDR3 bases: TGCGCCAGCAGCTTACTAGCTGCAGAGCAGTTCTTC.

V gene TRBV11-1 combines with J gene TRBJ2-5; weak D call: TRBD2 (6 bases). The V gene lost 3 bases and the J gene lost 2 bases, with 16 bases spanning the gap. Germline CDR1 reads SGHAT; CDR2 reads FQDESV (reference sequence). CDR3 length: 16 residues. CDR3 loop: CASSLPRGAGQETQYF. DNA of the CDR3: TGTGCCAGCAGCTTGCCGCGGGGAGCGGGTCAAGAGACCCAGTACTTC. Full variable domain (remainder filled in from reference TRBV11-1 and TRBJ2-5): EAEVAQSPRYKITEKSQAVAFWCDPISGHATLYWYRQILGQGPELLVQFQDESVVDDSQLPKDRFSAERLKGVDSTLKIQPAELGDSAMYLCASSLPRGAGQETQYFGPGTRLLVL.

About this clone: This same CDR3 is encoded by further DNA sequences in the sample. The V call is TRBV15, the J call TRBJ2-7, with 8 bases fitting TRBD1. Germline lookup yields CDR1 LNHNV and CDR2 YYDKDF (reference sequence). V shed 0 bases and J 2 bases; nucleotides not matched to a gene: 0. The CDR3 loop spans 14 amino acids. The CDR3 here is CATSRDRGPYEQYF. The CDR3 region has the DNA TGTGCCACCAGCAGAGACAGGGGGCCCTACGAGCAGTACTTC.

This clone was seen a few times. The chain employs TRBV19 and TRBJ2-2; D remains unclear. Per the germline V gene, CDR1 is LNHDA and CDR2 is SQIVND (reference sequence). V was trimmed by 3 bases and J by 7 bases, leaving 12 bases between them. The CDR3 contains 14 residues. The CDR3 is CASSIPAHNGELFF. Written as DNA, the CDR3 is TGTGCCAGTAGTATTCCCGCCCACAACGGGGAGCTGTTTTTT.

The chain is built from TRBV19 and TRBJ2-1, with D hard to call. V lost 5 bases to trimming and J lost 4 bases, with 3 bases between them. CDR3 size: 11 residues. Germline values: CDR1 LNHDA, CDR2 SQIVND (reference sequence). The CDR3 spells CASSQYNEQFF. The CDR3 DNA is TGTGCCAGTAGTCAGTACAATGAGCAGTTCTTC.

This clone was picked up one time. The chain combines TRBV7-2 with TRBJ1-2; no clear D. The V gene's germline CDR1 is SGHTA and CDR2 FQGNSA. The CDR3 totals 15 residues. V was clipped by 2 bases and J by 0 bases, with 10 bases between them. This CDR3 is CASSLFAGTNYGYTF. DNA for the CDR3: TGTGCCAGCAGCTTATTCGCCGGGACTAACTATGGCTACACCTTC.

The chain recombines TRBV18 with TRBJ1-1, with a tentative D call TRBD1 (5 bases). In germline, CDR1 is KGHSH, CDR2 LQKENI. The CDR3 extends over 15 amino acids. The V gene lost 2 bases and the J gene lost 1 base, with 11 bases spanning the gap. CDR3 in amino acids: CASSPLLGGNTEAFF. The DNA of the CDR3 is TGTGCCAGCTCACCATTATTGGGGGGGAACACTGAAGCTTTCTTT.

The gene calls are TRBV6-5 and TRBJ1-6, with no clear D. V was shortened by 6 bases and J by 10 bases, with 13 bases between the two germline ends. This CDR3 region has 13 residues. Germline V gene lookup returns CDR1 MNHEY and CDR2 SVGAGI. The CDR3 DNA sequence: TGTGCCAGCAGCCGGGGTGCGGGCTCACCCCTCCACTTT. Residues: CASSRGAGSPLHF.